This T cell receptor beta chain was profiled in a study of T cells expressing NK-cell markers. The germline V gene has CDR1 MNHEY and CDR2 SMNVEV (reference sequence). The CDR3 length is 17 residues. Reprocessing the 5' RACE reads, TCRdb reports a single entry for every CDR3 protein and omits DNA. The table for this sample gives approximately 440,000 distinct CDR3 sequences. Material for sequencing was blood T cells: a sorted CD56 or NKG2C T cell subset, CD4+ or CD8+ T cells, or bulk PBMC T cells (not recorded which). The TCR sequence derives from a woman aged 50 to 65 in good health. The chain is built from TRBV27 and TRBJ2-1; TCRdb calls TRBD2, which cannot be checked without DNA. CDR3 sequence reads: CASSLGTSAGSSNEQFF.